These 18 T cell receptor beta chains came from one sample sequenced in a study of glioma-infiltrating T cells. TCR alpha and beta CDR3 regions were amplified from RNA using iRepertoire nested multiplex PCR. Each CDR3 protein is one row after TCRdb ran MiXCR on the multiplex PCR reads. The sample has about 140,000 distinct CDR3 sequences, about two fifths seen once. Sequenced: glioma tissue, nonneoplastic brain tissue, or PBMCs (not recorded which). Receptors were obtained from a human donor with low-grade glioma or glioblastoma, undergoing nonglioma brain surgery, or in good health (not recorded which).

The chain links TRBV18 to TRBJ1-1, with D perhaps matching TRBD1 (6 bases). The CDR3 runs to 15 residues. The V and J ends lost 2 bases and 6 bases respectively, with 16 bases between them. Germline loops: CDR1 KGHSH, CDR2 LQKENI. The CDR3 DNA reads TGTGCCAGCTCACCAAACGACTGGACAGTTTCTGAAGCTTTCTTT. Translation: CASSPNDWTVSEAFF.

This chain links TRBV5-1 with TRBJ2-7; no clear D. Germline V gives CDR1 SGHRS, CDR2 YFSETQ. V shed 1 base and J shed 6 bases, with 8 bases lying between them. The CDR3 runs to 12 residues. The CDR3 nucleotides are TGCGCCAGCAGCTTGCAGGTAGGCGAGCAGTACTTC. Translation: CASSLQVGEQYF. The variable domain in full, with the rest retrieved from reference TRBV5-1 and TRBJ2-7, is KAGVTQTPRYLIKTRGQQVTLSCSPISGHRSVSWYQQTPGQGLQFLFEYFSETQRNKGNFPGRFSGRQFSNSRSEMNVSTLELGDSALYLCASSLQVGEQYFGPGTRLTVT.

This clonotype was counted only a few times. The chain recombines TRBV2 with TRBJ1-1; no reliable D call. From germline, CDR1 is SNHLY and CDR2 FYNNEI. The CDR3 sequence is 13 residues long. Trimming left V 3 bases short and J 3 bases short, with 8 bases between. The CDR3 DNA sequence: TGTGCCAGCAGTGATTTATCGGACACTGAAGCTTTCTTT. It specifies CASSDLSDTEAFF. Together with reference TRBV2 and TRBJ1-1, the CDR3 gives the full variable domain: EPEVTQTPSHQVTQMGQEVILRCVPISNHLYFYWYRQILGQKVEFLVSFYNNEISEKSEIFDDQFSVERPDGSNFTLKIRSTKLEDSAMYFCASSDLSDTEAFFGQGTRLTVV.

In DNA, the CDR3 is TGTGCCAGCTCACCACGATTCGGGGGCGCAGATACGCAGTATTTT. This codes for CASSPRFGGADTQYF. The chain recombines TRBV18 with TRBJ2-3; D may match TRBD1 or TRBD2 (6 bases each). V was trimmed by 1 base and J by 4 bases, leaving 12 bases between them. The V gene's germline CDR1 is KGHSH and CDR2 LQKENI. The CDR3 has 15 amino acids. Full variable domain (remainder filled in from reference TRBV18 and TRBJ2-3): NAGVMQNPRHLVRRRGQEARLRCSPMKGHSHVYWYRQLPEEGLKFMVYLQKENIIDESGMPKERFSAEFPKEGPSILRIQQVVRGDSAAYFCASSPRFGGADTQYFGPGTRLTVL.

The chain links TRBV6-2 or TRBV6-3 to TRBJ1-1; unclear D gene. V lost 7 bases to trimming and J lost 4 bases, with 13 bases between them. This CDR3 spans 13 amino acids. The V gene's germline CDR1 is MNHEY and CDR2 SVGEGT. CDR3 region: CASTLGGFTEAFF. CDR3 sequence (DNA): TGTGCCAGCACCCTCGGTGGCTTCACTGAAGCTTTCTTT.

The chain couples TRBV12-3 or TRBV12-4 to TRBJ1-1; the D is unclear. The V gene lost 4 bases and the J gene lost 5 bases, with 8 bases spanning the gap. The CDR3 has 12 residues. The CDR3 loop is CASSWARTEAFF. CDR3 sequence (DNA): TGTGCCAGCAGTTGGGCCCGGACTGAAGCTTTCTTT.

Regarding this clonotype: A single base separates this from a much larger clone, so it may be a read error. The CDR3 region is CSSPGTSQETQYF. CDR3 in DNA: TGCAGTTCGCCTGGGACATCTCAAGAGACCCAGTACTTC. The chain has TRBV20-1 and TRBJ2-5, with a tentative D call TRBD1 (6 bases). Germline values: CDR1 DFQATT, CDR2 SNEGSKA (reference sequence). This CDR3 contains 13 residues. V was shortened by 8 bases and J by 2 bases, with 15 bases between the two germline ends.

Remarks on this clonotype: In this CDR3 the conserved last residue, phenylalanine or tryptophan, is missing, so a read error is likely. The chain combines TRBV2 with TRBJ1-1; D is unresolved. The V end lost 5 bases, the J end lost 3 bases, and 16 bases lay between the germline ends. CDR1 is SNHLY, CDR2 FYNNEI, per germline. The CDR3 loop spans 15 amino acids. The CDR3 loop is CASSYGVRGDTEAFL. In nucleotides, the CDR3 is TGTGCCAGCAGTTACGGAGTACGTGGGGACACTGAAGCTTTCCTT.

This rearrangement joins TRBV12-3 or TRBV12-4 to TRBJ2-3; no reliable D call. The CDR3 is 13 residues long. The V end lost 2 bases, the J end lost 4 bases, and 7 bases lay between the germline ends. This CDR3 reads CASSLRRPDTQYF. The DNA for the CDR3 is TGTGCCAGCAGTTTACGAAGACCAGATACGCAGTATTTT.

This clonotype was seen a handful of times. This sequence joins TRBV25-1 and TRBJ2-3; no reliable D call. The V end was cut by 3 bases, the J end by 4 bases, with 14 bases between. In germline, CDR1 is MGHDK, CDR2 SYGVNS. This CDR3 is built from 15 residues. DNA of the CDR3: TGTGCCAGCAGTGATCCGGCTAACCCTCCAGATACGCAGTATTTT. Residues: CASSDPANPPDTQYF.

This chain links TRBV5-1 with TRBJ1-1; D is uncertain. The CDR3 totals 11 residues. V was trimmed by 3 bases and J by 8 bases, leaving 8 bases between them. Germline CDR1 SGHRS, CDR2 YFSETQ. DNA for the CDR3: TGCGCCAGCAGCTCACAACAGGAAGCTTTCTTT. Amino acid sequence: CASSSQQEAFF.

The chain joins TRBV7-2 to TRBJ2-3, with D hard to call. This CDR3 is built from 16 residues. Germline lookup yields CDR1 SGHTA and CDR2 FQGNSA. V lost 2 bases and J 1 base, leaving 13 bases between the germline ends. CDR3: CASSLFGRLGTDTQYF. In DNA, the CDR3 is TGTGCCAGCAGCTTATTCGGAAGACTGGGCACAGATACGCAGTATTTT.

This clonotype was seen a few times. The rearrangement uses TRBV7-9 and TRBJ2-6, with D perhaps TRBD2 (5 bases). The germline V gene encodes CDR1 SEHNR and CDR2 FQNEAQ (reference sequence). V was cut by 2 bases and J by 0 bases, with 8 bases left in between. The CDR3 contains 16 residues. The CDR3 reads CASSLYRGSGANVLTF. CDR3 coding DNA: TGTGCCAGCAGCTTATACCGGGGCTCTGGGGCCAACGTCCTGACTTTC.

About this clonotype: In this CDR3 the conserved last residue, phenylalanine or tryptophan, is missing, so a read error is likely. V usage is TRBV5-8 and J usage is TRBJ1-1; maybe TRBD1 (5 bases). Deletions cut 2 bases from V and 7 bases from J, with 18 bases between. Germline V CDR1 and CDR2: SGHTS, YDEGEE. The CDR3 totals 15 residues. CDR3 bases: TGTGCCAGCAGCTTTGGGGGGGTTCTTGCCAGTGAAGCTTTCCTT. This encodes CASSFGGVLASEAFL.

The chain combines TRBV6-2 or TRBV6-3 with TRBJ1-3; D unresolved. CDR1 MNHEY and CDR2 SVGEGT come from the germline V gene. The CDR3 loop spans 14 amino acids. Trimming left V 5 bases short and J 2 bases short, with 10 bases between. CDR3: CASSRCGTGNTIYF. The CDR3, as DNA: TGTGCCAGCAGTCGCTGTGGGACTGGAAACACCATATATTTT.

Many counts were recorded for this clonotype. The chain joins TRBV28 to TRBJ1-1; D possibly corresponds to TRBD1 (5 bases). This CDR3 has 12 amino acids. The germline V gene encodes CDR1 MDHEN and CDR2 SYDVKM. V gave up 2 bases and J gave up 7 bases, with 8 bases separating them. CDR3 DNA: TGTGCCAGCAGTTTAGGAGACAGTGAAGCTTTCTTT. Translating it yields CASSLGDSEAFF.

This clonotype was seen ten or more times. The chain combines TRBV6-1 with TRBJ2-3; the D is unclear. From germline, CDR1 is MNHNS and CDR2 SASEGT. V lost 6 bases and J lost 4, with 8 bases in between. The CDR3 sequence is 12 residues long. Here the CDR3 DNA reads TGTGCCAGCAGACTTGGGTCAGATACGCAGTATTTT. It codes for CASRLGSDTQYF.

The chain combines TRBV2 with TRBJ2-3; TRBD1 matches 9 bases. Germline V gene sequence: CDR1 SNHLY, CDR2 FYNNEI. V shed 9 bases and J 4 bases; nucleotides not matched to a gene: 8. The CDR3 contains 14 residues. The CDR3 loop is CARKDRGPSDTQYF. The CDR3 coding sequence is TGTGCCAGAAAGGACAGGGGCCCGTCAGATACGCAGTATTTT.